This entry concerns a single TCR beta chain. There is no known antigen for this receptor. No base-level quality is on record; no much larger clone is a single base apart. The data stem from a study of CD8 T cells in Susac syndrome (dated by TCRdb to the late 2010s). A note on the overall study: Among the Susac syndrome patients who were sequenced, clinically active disease was present in about six and clinical remission was observed in roughly eight. Whether CD8+ T cell activation and differentiation in Susac syndrome was antigen driven was tested using repertoire sequencing. At the time of blood withdrawal, Susac syndrome patients were either therapy-naive, taking corticosteroids (with some also receiving IVIg), or on IVIg alone.

The CDR3 starts with the cysteine, ends with the phenylalanine, and has 17 residues. The only DNA kept is the CDR3, 51 bases in frame from the first base. As encoded in the germline V gene, CDR1 is MNHGY while CDR2 is SVAAGI. Compared with germline, V lacks 8 bases and J lacks 1 base; bases without a gene match: 13. Peripheral blood CD8+ and CD4+ T cells from healthy donors, Susac syndrome patients and multiple sclerosis patients were profiled by high-throughput TCR beta sequencing. The Susac syndrome patients fulfilled recently defined diagnostic criteria for definite or probable disease. Bulk CD8+ and CD4+ T cells were purified by magnetic negative isolation, whereas CD8+ TEMRA cells were enriched by FACS. Blood was drawn into EDTA tubes, processed within 24 hours, and PBMCs were isolated by density gradient centrifugation. PBMCs intended for TCR sequencing were frozen in liquid nitrogen and were later thawed in a 37 degrees C water bath. The sorted or isolated CD4+, CD8+ and CD8+ TEMRA cells had a purity of 90% or higher.

General findings and caveats noted by the study authors: The study acknowledged that relatively few individuals were included in the TCR sequencing and HLA analysis. No clonal expansion was detected in the CD4+ T cell repertoire of Susac syndrome patients.

RNA was extracted using the RNeasy kit, and 0.5 to 1 microgram was reverse transcribed with random hexamers. The immunoSEQ multiplex PCR assay, covering 54 Vbeta and 13 Jbeta segments, was used to amplify TCR beta CDR3 regions. Bias from PCR amplification was corrected by using a synthetic template baseline for primer optimization and for computational correction. The published analysis was carried out like this. Reads were annotated to V, D and J genes per IMGT and analyzed with immunoSEQ Analyzer, keeping only productive sequences. Clonality was computed as one minus Shannon entropy normalized by log2 of the number of productive unique sequences. For each patient and control, public and private clones were evaluated within the 100 most prevalent clones. Clones were defined as Susac-specific when absent from the healthy and MS cohorts, from over 950 published viral clones and from other ImmuneACCESS disease sequences. TCRdb itself trimmed the public reads at Q25 with fastp, ran MiXCR and retained productive beta chains. Entries are consolidated by CDR3 protein sequence, retaining the most common genes and DNA. The V and J calls come from TCRdb's annotation, not from the publication. This sample lists under 300,000 distinct CDR3 sequences; almost 97% were detected once. In total, the top ten clones hold about 0.095% of the sample.

The sequence derives from a human donor with Susac syndrome. The sequenced material came from CD4+ T cells from PBMCs. The V gene is TRBV6-9 and the J gene is TRBJ2-2; the central 7 bases match TRBD1. The bases are TGTGCCAGCCTGCACCGGGACAGCTCTTTGAACACCGGGGAGCTGTTTTTT. Its protein reads: CASLHRDSSLNTGELFF.